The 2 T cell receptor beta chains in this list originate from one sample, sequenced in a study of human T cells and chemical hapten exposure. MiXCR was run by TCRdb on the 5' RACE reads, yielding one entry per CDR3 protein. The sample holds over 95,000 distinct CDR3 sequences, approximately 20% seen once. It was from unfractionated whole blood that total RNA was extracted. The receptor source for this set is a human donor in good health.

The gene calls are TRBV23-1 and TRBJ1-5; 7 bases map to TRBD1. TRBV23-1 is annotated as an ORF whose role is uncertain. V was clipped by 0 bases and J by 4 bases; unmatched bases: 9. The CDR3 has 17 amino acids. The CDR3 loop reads CASSQSVSGTDNQPQHF. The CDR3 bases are TGCGCCAGCAGTCAATCTGTGTCAGGGACAGATAATCAGCCCCAGCATTTT.

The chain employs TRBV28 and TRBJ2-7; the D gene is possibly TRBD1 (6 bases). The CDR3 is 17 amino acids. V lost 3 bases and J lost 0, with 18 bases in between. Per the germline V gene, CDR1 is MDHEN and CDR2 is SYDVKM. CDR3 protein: CASSFAPLDRSSYEQYF. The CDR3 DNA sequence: TGTGCCAGCAGTTTTGCCCCCCTTGACAGGAGCTCCTACGAGCAGTACTTC.